A single sample is the source of the 14 T cell receptor beta chains below, sequenced in a study of blood T cell repertoires in COVID-19. Data came from immunoSEQ multiplex PCR; TCRdb stores just in-frame clones and leaves some out. The sample holds approximately 320,000 clones, 89% seen once. Sequencing was performed on peripheral blood. These receptors were collected from a woman in her thirties with COVID-19, enrolled during active disease.

This rearrangement joins TRBV30 to TRBJ1-2; a possible D gene is TRBD1 (5 bases). CDR1 and CDR2 (germline): GTSNPN, SVGIG (reference sequence). V lost 2 bases, J lost 6 bases, and 13 bases lay in between. This CDR3 is 13 amino acids long. This chain's CDR3 is CAWSPLQGDGYTF. The CDR3 region has the DNA TGTGCCTGGAGTCCCCTGCAGGGTGATGGCTACACCTTC.

CDR3 loop: CASSPFGELFF. For the CDR3, the DNA is TGTGCCAGCAGCCCTTTCGGGGAGCTGTTTTTT. The gene calls are TRBV7-6 and TRBJ2-2, with D unresolved. Between the trimmed V and J ends, which lost 5 bases and 7 bases, there was a span of 5 bases. The CDR3 covers 11 residues. Germline CDR1 reads SGHVS; CDR2 reads FNYEAQ.

The CDR3 nucleotides are TGTGCCAGCAGCTTAACCGACAGGCAGACACCTCGGGGTGGCTACACCTTC. Protein sequence: CASSLTDRQTPRGGYTF. The chain employs TRBV7-9 and TRBJ1-2; TRBD1 is a possible D gene (6 bases). Germline loops: CDR1 SEHNR, CDR2 FQNEAQ (reference sequence). Trimming removed 2 bases at V and 7 bases at J, with 23 bases between. The CDR3 runs 17 residues.

Only one count was recorded for this clone. This rearrangement joins TRBV5-1 to TRBJ1-6; 11 bases match TRBD1. Germline V lookup: CDR1 SGHRS, CDR2 YFSETQ. The ends lost 3 bases at V and 10 bases at J; junction bases unmatched: 3. The CDR3 extends over 14 amino acids. The CDR3 DNA reads as TGCGCCAGCAGCTCGGGACAGGGGGAATCACCCCTCCACTTT. Translation: CASSSGQGESPLHF.

This clone was picked up one time. The chain links TRBV5-5 to TRBJ1-2; 7 nucleotides match TRBD1. After removal of 0 bases from V and 6 bases from J, the junction contained 5 bases not matched to a gene. The CDR3 sequence is 14 residues long. Germline-derived CDR1 and CDR2 are SGHKS and YYEKEE (reference sequence). CDR3 nucleotide sequence: TGTGCCAGCAGCTTGGGGGACAGACTTCATGGCTACACCTTC. Its protein is CASSLGDRLHGYTF.

V gene TRBV7-9 combines with J gene TRBJ2-3; D might be TRBD2 (6 bases). CDR1 is SEHNR, CDR2 FQNEAQ, per germline (reference sequence). Trimming stripped 4 bases from V and 8 bases from J, with 10 bases between. CDR3 length: 12 residues. CDR3 sequence (DNA): TGTGCCAGCAGCTGGGGGGACCGTACGCAGTATTTT. Encoded protein: CASSWGDRTQYF.

The chain uses TRBV5-5 and TRBJ2-7; 8 bases align to TRBD2. Germline V gene data show CDR1 as SGHKS and CDR2 as YYEKEE (reference sequence). CDR3 size: 16 residues. V lost 4 bases, J lost 7 bases, and 16 bases stayed unmatched. CDR3 DNA sequence: TGTGCCAGCAGCCTCCCACGGGACTCCCGGGGGGGGGAGCAGTACTTC. It encodes CASSLPRDSRGGEQYF. The variable domain in full, completed from reference TRBV5-5 and TRBJ2-7, reads DAGVTQSPTHLIKTRGQQVTLRCSPISGHKSVSWYQQVLGQGPQFIFQYYEKEERGRGNFPDRFSARQFPNYSSELNVNALLLGDSALYLCASSLPRDSRGGEQYFGPGTRLTVT.

For the CDR3, the DNA is TGTGCCAGCAGCTCCATGGGGGAGGGCAGCCTTCTCTATGGCTACACCTTC. Protein: CASSSMGEGSLLYGYTF. This chain connects TRBV3-1 (or the pseudogene TRBV3-2) to TRBJ1-2, with D tentatively TRBD1 (5 bases). Trimming took off 5 bases at V and 4 bases at J, with 23 bases between the two ends. The CDR3 consists of 17 residues. Germline assignment: CDR1 LGHDT and CDR2 YNNKEL (reference sequence).

CDR3 protein: CASSLKWGTGGDYTF. Written as DNA, the CDR3 is TGTGCCAGCAGTCTCAAGTGGGGGACAGGGGGCGACTACACCTTC. V gene TRBV6-5 combines with J gene TRBJ1-2; 12 bases agree with TRBD1. CDR1 is MNHEY, CDR2 SVGAGI, per germline. V lost 5 bases to trimming and J lost 10 bases; unmatched junction nucleotides: 11. The CDR3 runs 15 residues.

This clone was observed a handful of times. The chain is built from TRBV27 and TRBJ2-7; a weak D match, TRBD2 (6 bases). V was shortened by 6 bases and J by 4 bases, with 19 bases between the two germline ends. The CDR3 has 15 amino acids. CDR1 is MNHEY and CDR2 is SMNVEV in the germline V gene (reference sequence). CDR3 residues: CASRTSGGPSYEQYF. The DNA for the CDR3 is TGTGCCAGCAGGACTTCCGGGGGACCGTCTTACGAGCAGTACTTC.

The V gene is TRBV6-4, the J gene TRBJ1-2; D not resolved. The length of the CDR3 is 11 residues. The germline gives CDR1 MRHNA, CDR2 SNTAGT. The ends were cut back, 2 bases at V and 8 bases at J, with 6 bases in the middle. CDR3 sequence reads: CASSDAGGYTF. The CDR3 nucleotides are TGTGCCAGCAGTGACGCGGGAGGCTACACCTTC.

Comment on this clone: The identical CDR3 is also encoded by other nucleotide sequences in the sample. The V call is TRBV19, the J call TRBJ1-5; 7 bases agree with TRBD1. J gave up 7 bases and V 5 bases, and 8 bases lay outside the gene matches. This CDR3 has 14 amino acids. CDR1 LNHDA and CDR2 SQIVND come from the germline V gene (reference sequence). CDR3 coding DNA: TGTGCCAGTAGTGTACAGGGGATGGGGCAGCCCCAGCATTTT. Protein: CASSVQGMGQPQHF.

J is TRBJ2-7 and V is TRBV10-3; 7 bases are a match to TRBD1. Losses at the gene ends were 4 bases for V and 0 bases for J; bases not matched to a gene: 3. The CDR3 sequence is 14 residues long. Germline V gene data show CDR1 as ENHRY and CDR2 as SYGVKD. CDR3 bases: TGTGCCATCAGTGGGGCAGGGGGCTCCTACGAGCAGTACTTC. Encoded protein: CAISGAGGSYEQYF.

The genes are TRBV7-2 and TRBJ1-2, with a possible D match to TRBD1 (6 bases). The CDR3 is 15 residues long. The V end was cut by 5 bases, the J end by 4 bases, with 17 bases between. Looked up from germline, CDR1 is SGHTA and CDR2 is FQGNSA. CDR3 coding DNA: TGTGCCAGCAGCACCCGGGGGGGGGCTGTCTATGGCTACACCTTC. It translates to CASSTRGGAVYGYTF. Looking up the rest from reference TRBV7-2 and TRBJ1-2 gives the full variable domain: GAGVSQSPSNKVTEKGKDVELRCDPISGHTALYWYRQSLGQGLEFLIYFQGNSAPDKSGLPSDRFSAERTGGSVSTLTIQRTQQEDSAVYLCASSTRGGAVYGYTFGSGTRLTVV.